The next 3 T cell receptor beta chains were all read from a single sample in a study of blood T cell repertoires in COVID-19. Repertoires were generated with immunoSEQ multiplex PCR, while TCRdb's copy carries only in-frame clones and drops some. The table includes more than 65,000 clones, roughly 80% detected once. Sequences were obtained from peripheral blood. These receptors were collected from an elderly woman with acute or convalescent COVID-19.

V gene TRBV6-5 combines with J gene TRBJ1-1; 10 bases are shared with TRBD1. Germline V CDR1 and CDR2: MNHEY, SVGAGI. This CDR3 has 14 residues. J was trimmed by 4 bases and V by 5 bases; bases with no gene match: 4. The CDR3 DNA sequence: TGTGCCAGCAGTCCGGGACAGGGGTTCACTGAAGCTTTCTTT. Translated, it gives CASSPGQGFTEAFF.

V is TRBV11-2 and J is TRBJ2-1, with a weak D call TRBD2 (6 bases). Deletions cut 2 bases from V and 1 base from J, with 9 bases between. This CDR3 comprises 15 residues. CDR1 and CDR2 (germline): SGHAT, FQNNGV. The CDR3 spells CASSLSSGSYNEQFF. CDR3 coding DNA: TGTGCCAGCAGCTTATCCAGCGGGTCCTACAATGAGCAGTTCTTC.

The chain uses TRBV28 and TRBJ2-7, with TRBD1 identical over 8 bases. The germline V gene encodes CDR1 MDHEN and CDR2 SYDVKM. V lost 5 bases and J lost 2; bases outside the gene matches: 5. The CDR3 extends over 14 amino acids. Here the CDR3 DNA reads TGTGCCAGCAGTACGCCGACAGGGGCCTACGAGCAGTACTTC. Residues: CASSTPTGAYEQYF.